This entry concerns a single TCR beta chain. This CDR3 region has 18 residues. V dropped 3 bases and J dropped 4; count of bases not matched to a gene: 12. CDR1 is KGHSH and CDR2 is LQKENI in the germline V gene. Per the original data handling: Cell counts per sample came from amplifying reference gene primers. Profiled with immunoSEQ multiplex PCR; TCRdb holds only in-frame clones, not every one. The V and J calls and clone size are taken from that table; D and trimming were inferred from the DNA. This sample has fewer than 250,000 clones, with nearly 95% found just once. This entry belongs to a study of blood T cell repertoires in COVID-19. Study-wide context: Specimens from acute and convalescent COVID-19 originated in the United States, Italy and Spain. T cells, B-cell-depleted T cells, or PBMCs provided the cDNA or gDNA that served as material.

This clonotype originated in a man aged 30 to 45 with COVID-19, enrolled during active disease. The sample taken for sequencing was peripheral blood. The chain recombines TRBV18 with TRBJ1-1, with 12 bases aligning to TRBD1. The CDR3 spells CASSPGRDRGLVSTEAFF. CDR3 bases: TGTGCCAGCTCACCTGGAAGGGACAGGGGGCTAGTAAGCACTGAAGCTTTCTTT.